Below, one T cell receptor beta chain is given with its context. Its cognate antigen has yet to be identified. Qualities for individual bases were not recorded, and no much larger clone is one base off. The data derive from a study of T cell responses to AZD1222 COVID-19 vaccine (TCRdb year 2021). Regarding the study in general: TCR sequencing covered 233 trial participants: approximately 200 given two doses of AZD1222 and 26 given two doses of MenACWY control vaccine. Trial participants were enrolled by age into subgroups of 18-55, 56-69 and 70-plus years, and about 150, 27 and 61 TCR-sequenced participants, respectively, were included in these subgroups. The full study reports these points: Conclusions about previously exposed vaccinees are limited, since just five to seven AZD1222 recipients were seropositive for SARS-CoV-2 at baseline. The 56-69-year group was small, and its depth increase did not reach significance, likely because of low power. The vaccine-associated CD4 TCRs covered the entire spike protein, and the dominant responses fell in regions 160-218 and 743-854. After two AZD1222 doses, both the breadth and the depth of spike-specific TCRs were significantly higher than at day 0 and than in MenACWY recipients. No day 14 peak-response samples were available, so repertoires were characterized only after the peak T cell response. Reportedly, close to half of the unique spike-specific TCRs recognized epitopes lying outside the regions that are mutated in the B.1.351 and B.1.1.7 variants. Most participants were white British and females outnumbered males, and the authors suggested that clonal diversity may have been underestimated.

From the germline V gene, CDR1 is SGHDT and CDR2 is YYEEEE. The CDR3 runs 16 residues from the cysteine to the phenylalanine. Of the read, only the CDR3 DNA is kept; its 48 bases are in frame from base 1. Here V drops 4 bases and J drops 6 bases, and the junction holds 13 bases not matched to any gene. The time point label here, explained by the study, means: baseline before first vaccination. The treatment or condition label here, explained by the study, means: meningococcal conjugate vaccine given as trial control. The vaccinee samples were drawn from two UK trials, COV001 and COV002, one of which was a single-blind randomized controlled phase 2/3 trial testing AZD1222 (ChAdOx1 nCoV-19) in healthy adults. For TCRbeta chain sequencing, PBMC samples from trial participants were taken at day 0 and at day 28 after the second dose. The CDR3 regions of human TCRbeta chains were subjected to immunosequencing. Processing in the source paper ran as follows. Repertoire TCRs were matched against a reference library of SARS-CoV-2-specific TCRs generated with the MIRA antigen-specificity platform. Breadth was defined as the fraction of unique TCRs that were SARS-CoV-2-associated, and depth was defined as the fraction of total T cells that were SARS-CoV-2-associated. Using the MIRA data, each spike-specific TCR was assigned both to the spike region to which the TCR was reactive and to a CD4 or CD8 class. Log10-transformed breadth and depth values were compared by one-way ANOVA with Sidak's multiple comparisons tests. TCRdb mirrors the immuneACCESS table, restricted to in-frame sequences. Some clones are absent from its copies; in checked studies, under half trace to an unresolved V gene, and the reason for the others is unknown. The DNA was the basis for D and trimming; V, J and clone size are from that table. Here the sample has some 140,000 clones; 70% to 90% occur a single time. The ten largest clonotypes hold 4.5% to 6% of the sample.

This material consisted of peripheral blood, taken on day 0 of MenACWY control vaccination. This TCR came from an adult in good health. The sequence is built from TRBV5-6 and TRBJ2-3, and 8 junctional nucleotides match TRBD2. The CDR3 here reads CASSSSRAGGRDTQYF. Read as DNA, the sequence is TGTGCCAGCAGCAGCTCGCGGGCGGGAGGCCGTGATACGCAGTATTTT.